A single sample gave rise to the 21 T cell receptor beta chains below, sequenced in a study of beta chain features in type 1 diabetes. Every isolated RNA sample was fully reverse transcribed, so sequencing captured expressed TCRB transcripts. Profiled with immunoSEQ multiplex PCR; TCRdb holds only in-frame clones, not every one. The table lists about 160,000 clones, about 8.5% of them singletons. The sample consisted of central memory CD4+ T cells from blood. The receptors come from a man younger than 35 in good health.

This clone appeared many times. The chain joins TRBV29-1 to TRBJ2-1; TRBD1 matches 9 bases. Germline V CDR1 and CDR2: SQVTM, ANQGSEA. V lost 7 bases, J lost 9 bases, and 10 bases stayed unmatched. The CDR3 has 13 amino acids. CDR3 bases: TGCAGCGCCCTGGGGACAGGGTGGAGTGAGCAGTTCTTC. Encoded protein: CSALGTGWSEQFF.

The V gene is TRBV29-1, the J gene TRBJ1-2; no firm D call. CDR3 length: 12 residues. V lost 3 bases and J lost 3, with 8 bases in between. Germline CDR1 and CDR2: SQVTM and ANQGSEA. CDR3: CSVDFPDYGYTF. As DNA, the CDR3 is TGCAGCGTTGATTTCCCAGACTATGGCTACACCTTC.

The rearrangement links TRBV5-1 to TRBJ2-3; the match to TRBD2 covers 10 bases. The CDR3 totals 17 residues. CDR1 and CDR2 from the germline V gene are SGHRS and YFSETQ. The V segment lost 0 bases and the J segment 6 bases; nucleotides outside the gene matches: 10. The CDR3 DNA sequence: TGCGCCAGCAGCTTGGGACTAGCGGGCCCTACGGGGGATACGCAGTATTTT. Protein: CASSLGLAGPTGDTQYF.

This rearrangement joins TRBV19 to TRBJ2-6, with 10 bases fitting TRBD1. This CDR3 comprises 18 residues. V was pared by 8 bases and J by 2 bases, with 12 bases of the junction left unmatched. Germline CDR1 is LNHDA and CDR2 is SQIVND (reference sequence). The CDR3 here is CASSTGTGVLPGANVLTF. The CDR3 nucleotides are TGTGCCAGTTCGACCGGGACAGGGGTATTGCCTGGGGCCAACGTCCTGACTTTC.

This clone was picked up many times. The chain carries TRBV18 and TRBJ2-7, with TRBD2 matching 7 bases. The V gene's germline CDR1 is KGHSH and CDR2 LQKENI. V trimming: 0 bases; J trimming: 1 base; junction bases outside the gene matches: 6. This CDR3 has 16 residues. The CDR3 DNA sequence: TGTGCCAGCTCACCACCGTCCAGCGGGACGTCCTACGAGCAGTACTTC. Translation: CASSPPSSGTSYEQYF.

This clone was seen only a few times. The rearrangement uses TRBV11-1 and TRBJ2-1; 7 bases match TRBD2. The V gene's germline CDR1 is SGHAT and CDR2 FQDESV (reference sequence). The CDR3 is made up of 17 amino acids. J was trimmed by 5 bases and V by 0 bases; bases with no gene match: 10. This CDR3 reads CASSLAFGDYRNNEQFF. The CDR3 DNA sequence: TGTGCCAGCAGCTTAGCCTTCGGGGACTACCGGAACAATGAGCAGTTCTTC. Based on the CDR3 plus reference TRBV11-1 and TRBJ2-1, the full variable domain is EAEVAQSPRYKITEKSQAVAFWCDPISGHATLYWYRQILGQGPELLVQFQDESVVDDSQLPKDRFSAERLKGVDSTLKIQPAELGDSAMYLCASSLAFGDYRNNEQFFGPGTRLTVL.

This chain uses TRBV9 with TRBJ1-3; the D is unclear. Germline CDR1 reads SGDLS; CDR2 reads YYNGEE. The germline V and J ends were trimmed by 0 bases and 3 bases, with 7 bases remaining between them. The CDR3 runs 14 residues. CDR3: CASSVGTRGNTIYF. CDR3 bases: TGTGCCAGCAGCGTAGGAACACGTGGAAACACCATATATTTT.

This clone occurred a few times. The chain joins TRBV6-5 to TRBJ1-1; 9 bases are shared with TRBD1. The V gene's germline CDR1 is MNHEY and CDR2 SVGAGI. The V and J ends lost 2 bases and 7 bases, in that order; junction bases with no gene match: 5. The CDR3 is 14 residues long. DNA of the CDR3: TGTGCCAGCAGTTACCACACAGGGGGCGGTGAAGCTTTCTTT. It encodes CASSYHTGGGEAFF.

This clone was seen at least ten times. J is TRBJ2-6 and V is TRBV4-2; D gene unclear. Between the trimmed V and J ends, which lost 0 bases and 4 bases, there was a span of 10 bases. CDR3 length: 16 residues. Germline V gene lookup returns CDR1 LGHNA and CDR2 YNFKEQ. CDR3 region: CASSQDSGLGANVLTF. CDR3 nucleotides: TGTGCCAGCAGCCAAGATAGTGGTCTCGGGGCCAACGTCCTGACTTTC.

The genes are TRBV19 and TRBJ1-5; 8 bases line up with TRBD1. V dropped 7 bases and J dropped 6; count of bases not matched to a gene: 11. This CDR3 comprises 15 residues. Germline V gene lookup returns CDR1 LNHDA and CDR2 SQIVND (reference sequence). The CDR3 reads CASTSGQGGFQPQHF. CDR3 coding DNA: TGTGCCAGTACCTCCGGACAGGGTGGATTTCAGCCCCAGCATTTT.

J is TRBJ2-3 and V is TRBV30; 7 bases line up with TRBD2. The CDR3 length is 15 residues. Germline lookup yields CDR1 GTSNPN and CDR2 SVGIG (reference sequence). The ends lost 2 bases at V and 1 base at J; junction bases unmatched: 6. For the CDR3, the DNA is TGTGCCTGGAGTCTATCGGGGGGTGGCACAGATACGCAGTATTTT. Amino acids: CAWSLSGGGTDTQYF.

The chain carries TRBV7-2 and TRBJ2-4; weak D call: TRBD2 (6 bases). This CDR3 is 15 amino acids long. V was clipped by 4 bases and J by 7 bases, with 17 bases between them. Germline V CDR1 and CDR2: SGHTA, FQGNSA. The CDR3 DNA reads as TGTGCCAGCAGCTGGGGGTGGGGAGGAGGGAACATTCAGTACTTC. Translated: CASSWGWGGGNIQYF.

The genes are TRBV19 and TRBJ2-1, with D possibly matching TRBD2 (6 bases). The V gene's germline CDR1 is LNHDA and CDR2 SQIVND (reference sequence). Trimming stripped 7 bases from V and 7 bases from J, with 17 bases between. The length of the CDR3 is 14 residues. The CDR3 DNA is TGTGCCAGTACCAGGCACCGGGAGAGGAATGAGCAGTTCTTC. Residues: CASTRHRERNEQFF.

This clone showed up just a few times. The chain has TRBV30 and TRBJ1-1; D not resolved. V was shortened by 2 bases and J by 2 bases, with 9 bases between the two germline ends. This CDR3 has 13 residues. CDR1 is GTSNPN and CDR2 is SVGIG in the germline V gene (reference sequence). CDR3 sequence (DNA): TGTGCCTGGAGTTCGCGGCACAACACTGAAGCTTTCTTT. Its protein is CAWSSRHNTEAFF.

DNA of the CDR3: TGCGCCAGCGGAAGGACAGGAATGAACACTGAAGCTTTCTTT. Residues: CASGRTGMNTEAFF. The chain recombines TRBV5-1 with TRBJ1-1; TRBD1 matches at 7 bases. The junction had 6 bases not matched to a gene; V was cut back by 7 bases and J by 0 bases. CDR1 is SGHRS, CDR2 YFSETQ, per germline. The CDR3 consists of 14 residues.

This clone has a single count. The chain has TRBV27 and TRBJ2-1; 10 positions agree with TRBD2. The CDR3 runs to 16 residues. The V gene end was trimmed by 4 bases and the J gene end by 5 bases; junction bases not matched to a gene: 8. Germline V gene lookup returns CDR1 MNHEY and CDR2 SMNVEV (reference sequence). DNA for the CDR3: TGTGCCAGCAGTTCGCCGGGACTAGCGCTGAACAATGAGCAGTTCTTC. As protein: CASSSPGLALNNEQFF.

This clone was seen a few times. This sample includes further DNA sequences coding for the same CDR3. The V gene is TRBV28, the J gene TRBJ1-1; 7 positions match TRBD1. CDR3 size: 14 residues. V lost 4 bases to trimming and J lost 3 bases; unmatched junction nucleotides: 5. From germline, CDR1 is MDHEN and CDR2 SYDVKM. In nucleotides, the CDR3 is TGTGCCAGCAGTTCCGGGCAGGGGGACACTGAAGCTTTCTTT. This gives the protein CASSSGQGDTEAFF.

V gene TRBV28 combines with J gene TRBJ2-1; 8 bases fit TRBD2. The CDR3 is 16 residues long. With V trimmed by 5 bases and J by 9 bases, 15 bases remained unmatched. Germline-derived CDR1 and CDR2 are MDHEN and SYDVKM. CDR3 DNA: TGTGCCAGCAGTCGGGGGGGACTGGGGGACCGAGGTGAGCAGTTCTTC. It specifies CASSRGGLGDRGEQFF.

The chain uses TRBV7-3 and TRBJ2-3, with 12 bases fitting TRBD2. The germline V gene has CDR1 SGHTA and CDR2 FQGTGA. The CDR3 has 16 amino acids. With V trimmed by 2 bases and J by 4 bases, 4 bases remained unmatched. CDR3 DNA sequence: TGTGCCAGCAGCTTATCTAGCGGGGGGGCATCAGATACGCAGTATTTT. It codes for CASSLSSGGASDTQYF.

The chain employs TRBV2 and TRBJ2-5; D is ambiguous. The length of the CDR3 is 12 residues. The germline CDR1 and CDR2 sequences are SNHLY and FYNNEI. The V end lost 7 bases, the J end lost 3 bases, and 9 bases lay between the germline ends. CDR3 residues: CASNNIEETQYF. The CDR3 nucleotides are TGTGCCAGCAATAACATCGAAGAGACCCAGTACTTC. The full variable domain, rest sourced from reference TRBV2 and TRBJ2-5, is EPEVTQTPSHQVTQMGQEVILRCVPISNHLYFYWYRQILGQKVEFLVSFYNNEISEKSEIFDDQFSVERPDGSNFTLKIRSTKLEDSAMYFCASNNIEETQYFGPGTRLLVL.

The V call is TRBV4-2, the J call TRBJ2-2; D is possibly TRBD2 (6 bases). The germline V gene encodes CDR1 LGHNA and CDR2 YNFKEQ. The CDR3 length is 13 residues. V was clipped by 8 bases and J by 1 base, with 8 bases between them. The CDR3 sequence: CASGGRNTGELFF. CDR3 in DNA: TGTGCCAGCGGAGGGAGGAACACCGGGGAGCTGTTTTTT.